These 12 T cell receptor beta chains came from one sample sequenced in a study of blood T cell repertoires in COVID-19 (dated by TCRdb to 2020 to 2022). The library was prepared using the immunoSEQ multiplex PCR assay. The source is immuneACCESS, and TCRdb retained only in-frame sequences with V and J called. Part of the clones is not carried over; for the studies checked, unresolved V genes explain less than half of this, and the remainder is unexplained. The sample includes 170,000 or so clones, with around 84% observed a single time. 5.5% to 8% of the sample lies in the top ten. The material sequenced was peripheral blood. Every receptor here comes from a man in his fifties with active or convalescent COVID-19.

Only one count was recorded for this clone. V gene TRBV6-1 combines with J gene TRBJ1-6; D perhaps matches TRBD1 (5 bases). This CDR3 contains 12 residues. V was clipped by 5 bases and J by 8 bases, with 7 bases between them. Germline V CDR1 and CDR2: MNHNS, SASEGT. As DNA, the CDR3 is TGTGCCAGCAGTTTCAGGGATTCACCCCTCCACTTT. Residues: CASSFRDSPLHF.

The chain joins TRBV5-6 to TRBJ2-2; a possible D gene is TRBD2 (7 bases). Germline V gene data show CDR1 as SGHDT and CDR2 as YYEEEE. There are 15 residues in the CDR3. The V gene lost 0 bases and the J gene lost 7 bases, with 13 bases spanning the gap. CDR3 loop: CASSLAAGEGGELFF. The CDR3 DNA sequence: TGTGCCAGCAGCTTGGCCGCAGGGGAGGGCGGGGAGCTGTTTTTT.

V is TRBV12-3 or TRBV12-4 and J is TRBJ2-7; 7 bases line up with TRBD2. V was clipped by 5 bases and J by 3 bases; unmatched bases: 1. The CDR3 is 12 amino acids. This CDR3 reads CASSGLGYEQYF. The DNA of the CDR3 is TGTGCCAGCAGTGGACTAGGCTACGAGCAGTACTTC.

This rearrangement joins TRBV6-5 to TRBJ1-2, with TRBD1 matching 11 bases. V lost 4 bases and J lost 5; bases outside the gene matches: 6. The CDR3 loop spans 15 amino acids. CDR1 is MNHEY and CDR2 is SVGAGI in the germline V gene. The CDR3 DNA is TGTGCCAGCAGTTCACCGGGACAGGGGGGTTATGGCTACACCTTC. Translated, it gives CASSSPGQGGYGYTF.

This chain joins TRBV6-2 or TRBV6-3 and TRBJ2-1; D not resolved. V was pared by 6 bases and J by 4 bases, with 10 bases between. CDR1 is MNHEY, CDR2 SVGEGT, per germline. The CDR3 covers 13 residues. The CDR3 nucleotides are TGTGCCAGCAGCGGCTCAAGATACAATGAGCAGTTCTTC. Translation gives CASSGSRYNEQFF.

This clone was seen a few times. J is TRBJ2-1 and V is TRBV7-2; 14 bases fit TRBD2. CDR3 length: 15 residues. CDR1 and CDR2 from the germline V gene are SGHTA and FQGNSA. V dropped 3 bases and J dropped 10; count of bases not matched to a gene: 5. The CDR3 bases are TGTGCCAGCAGCTTCGGGACTAGCGGGAGTCGGGAGCAGTTCTTC. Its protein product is CASSFGTSGSREQFF.

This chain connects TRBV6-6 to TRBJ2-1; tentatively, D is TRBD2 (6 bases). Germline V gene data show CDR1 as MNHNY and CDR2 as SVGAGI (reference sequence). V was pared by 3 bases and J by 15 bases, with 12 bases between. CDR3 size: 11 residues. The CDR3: CASSYPRGTFF. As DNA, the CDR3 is TGTGCCAGCAGTTATCCCCGGGGGACGTTCTTC.

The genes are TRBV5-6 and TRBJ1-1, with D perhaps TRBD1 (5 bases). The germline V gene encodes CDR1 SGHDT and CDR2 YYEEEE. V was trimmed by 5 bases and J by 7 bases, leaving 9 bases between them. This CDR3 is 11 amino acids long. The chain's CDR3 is CASSGAREAFF. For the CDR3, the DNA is TGTGCCAGCAGTGGGGCCCGTGAAGCTTTCTTT.

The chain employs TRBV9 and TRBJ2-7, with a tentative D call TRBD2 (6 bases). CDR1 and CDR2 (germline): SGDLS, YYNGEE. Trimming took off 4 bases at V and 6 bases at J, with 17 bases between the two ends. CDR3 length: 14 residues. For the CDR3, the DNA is TGTGCCAGCAGCCGGTCGGAGGGGAATCGCGAGCAGTACTTC. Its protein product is CASSRSEGNREQYF.

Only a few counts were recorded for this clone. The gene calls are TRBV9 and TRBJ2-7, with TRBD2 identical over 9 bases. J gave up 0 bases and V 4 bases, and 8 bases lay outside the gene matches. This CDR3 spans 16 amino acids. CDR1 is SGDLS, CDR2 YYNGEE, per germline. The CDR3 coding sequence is TGTGCCAGCAGCCCCCGAGGTAGCGGGAGCTCCTACGAGCAGTACTTC. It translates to CASSPRGSGSSYEQYF.

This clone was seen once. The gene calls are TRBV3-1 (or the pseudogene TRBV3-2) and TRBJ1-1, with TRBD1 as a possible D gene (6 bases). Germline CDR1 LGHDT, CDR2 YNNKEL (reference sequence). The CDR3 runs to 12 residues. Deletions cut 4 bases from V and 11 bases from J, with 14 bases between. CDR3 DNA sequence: TGTGCCAGCAGCCTCCGGGAGGGGGTGGCTTTCTTT. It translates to CASSLREGVAFF.

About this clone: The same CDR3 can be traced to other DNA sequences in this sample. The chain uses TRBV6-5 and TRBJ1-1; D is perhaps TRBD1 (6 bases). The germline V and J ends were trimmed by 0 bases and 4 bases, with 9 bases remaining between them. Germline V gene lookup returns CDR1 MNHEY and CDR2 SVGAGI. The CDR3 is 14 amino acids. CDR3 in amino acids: CASSYSSRGTEAFF. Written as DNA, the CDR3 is TGTGCCAGCAGTTACTCTAGCAGGGGCACTGAAGCTTTCTTT.